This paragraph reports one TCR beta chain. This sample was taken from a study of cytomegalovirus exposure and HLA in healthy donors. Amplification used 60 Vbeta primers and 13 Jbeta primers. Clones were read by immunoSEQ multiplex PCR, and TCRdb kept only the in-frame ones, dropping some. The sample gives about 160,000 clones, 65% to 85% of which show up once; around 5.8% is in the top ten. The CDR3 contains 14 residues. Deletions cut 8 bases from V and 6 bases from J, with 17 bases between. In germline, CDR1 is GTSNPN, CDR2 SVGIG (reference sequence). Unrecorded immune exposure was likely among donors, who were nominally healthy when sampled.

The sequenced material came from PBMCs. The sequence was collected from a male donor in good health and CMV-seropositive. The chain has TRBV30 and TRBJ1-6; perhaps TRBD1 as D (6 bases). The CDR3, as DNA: TGTGCCACGACGGCAGGGGCAAGTAATTCACCCCTCCACTTT. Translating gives CATTAGASNSPLHF.